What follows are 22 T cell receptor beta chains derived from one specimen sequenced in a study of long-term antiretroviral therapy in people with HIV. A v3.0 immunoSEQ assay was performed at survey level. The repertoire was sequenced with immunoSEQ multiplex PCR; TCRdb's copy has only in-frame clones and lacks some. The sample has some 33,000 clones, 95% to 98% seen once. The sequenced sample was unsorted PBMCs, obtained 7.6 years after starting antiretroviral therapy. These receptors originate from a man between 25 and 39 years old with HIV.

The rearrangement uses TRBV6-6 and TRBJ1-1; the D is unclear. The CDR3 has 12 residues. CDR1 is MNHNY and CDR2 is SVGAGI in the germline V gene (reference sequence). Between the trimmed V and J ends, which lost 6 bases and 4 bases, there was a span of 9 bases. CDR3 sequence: CASRDSGTEAFF. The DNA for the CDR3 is TGTGCCAGCAGAGACTCGGGCACTGAAGCTTTCTTT.

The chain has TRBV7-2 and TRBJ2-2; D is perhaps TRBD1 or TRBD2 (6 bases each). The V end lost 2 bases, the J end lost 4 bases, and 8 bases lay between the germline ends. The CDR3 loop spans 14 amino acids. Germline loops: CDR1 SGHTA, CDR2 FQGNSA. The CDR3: CASSLKGGTGELFF. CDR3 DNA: TGTGCCAGCAGCTTAAAGGGGGGCACCGGGGAGCTGTTTTTT.

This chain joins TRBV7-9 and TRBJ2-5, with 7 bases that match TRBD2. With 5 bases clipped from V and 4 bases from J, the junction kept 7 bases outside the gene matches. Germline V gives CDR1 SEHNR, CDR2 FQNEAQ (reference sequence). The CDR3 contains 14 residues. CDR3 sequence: CASSPRTSLETQYF. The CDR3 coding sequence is TGTGCCAGCAGCCCGAGGACTAGTTTAGAGACCCAGTACTTC.

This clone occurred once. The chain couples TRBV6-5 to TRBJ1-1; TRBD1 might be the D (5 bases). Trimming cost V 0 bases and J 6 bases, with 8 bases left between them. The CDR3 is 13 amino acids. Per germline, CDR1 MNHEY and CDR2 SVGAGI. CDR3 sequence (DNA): TGTGCCAGCAGTTACTCGGGGGACGCTGAAGCTTTCTTT. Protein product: CASSYSGDAEAFF.

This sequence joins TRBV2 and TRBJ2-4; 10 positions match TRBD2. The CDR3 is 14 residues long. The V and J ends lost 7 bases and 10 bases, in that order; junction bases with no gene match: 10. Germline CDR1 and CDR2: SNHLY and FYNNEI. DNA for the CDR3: TGTGCCAGCACAGTAGCGGGAGGCCGTGGAATTCAGTACTTC. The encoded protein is CASTVAGGRGIQYF.

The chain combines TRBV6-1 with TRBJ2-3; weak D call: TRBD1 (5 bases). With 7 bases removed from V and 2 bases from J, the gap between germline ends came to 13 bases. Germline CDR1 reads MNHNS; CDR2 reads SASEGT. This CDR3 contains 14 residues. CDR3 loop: CASTRERHTDTQYF. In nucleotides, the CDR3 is TGTGCCAGCACCAGGGAAAGGCACACAGATACGCAGTATTTT.

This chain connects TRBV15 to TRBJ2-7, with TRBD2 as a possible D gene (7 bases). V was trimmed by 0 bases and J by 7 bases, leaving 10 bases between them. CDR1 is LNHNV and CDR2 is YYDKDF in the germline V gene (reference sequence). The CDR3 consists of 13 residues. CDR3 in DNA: TGTGCCACCAGCAGAGACAGGGGAGGGGAGCAGTACTTC. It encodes CATSRDRGGEQYF.

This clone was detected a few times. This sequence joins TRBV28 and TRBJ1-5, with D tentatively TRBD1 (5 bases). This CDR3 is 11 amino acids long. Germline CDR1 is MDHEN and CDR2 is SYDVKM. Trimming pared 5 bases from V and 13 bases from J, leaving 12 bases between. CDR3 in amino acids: CASSLPGLQHF. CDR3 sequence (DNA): TGTGCCAGCAGTCTTCCGGGACTTCAGCATTTT.

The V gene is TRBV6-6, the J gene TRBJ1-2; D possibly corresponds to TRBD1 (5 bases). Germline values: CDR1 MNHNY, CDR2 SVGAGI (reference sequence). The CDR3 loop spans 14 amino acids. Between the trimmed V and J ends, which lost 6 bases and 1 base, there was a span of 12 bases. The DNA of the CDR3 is TGTGCCAGCAGAAAGACAGATCATAACTATGGCTACACCTTC. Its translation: CASRKTDHNYGYTF.

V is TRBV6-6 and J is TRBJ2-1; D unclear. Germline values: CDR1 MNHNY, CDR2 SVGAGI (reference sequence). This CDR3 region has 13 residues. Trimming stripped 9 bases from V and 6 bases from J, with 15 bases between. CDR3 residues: CASTYEAGNEQFF. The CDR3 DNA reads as TGTGCCAGTACCTACGAGGCTGGCAATGAGCAGTTCTTC.

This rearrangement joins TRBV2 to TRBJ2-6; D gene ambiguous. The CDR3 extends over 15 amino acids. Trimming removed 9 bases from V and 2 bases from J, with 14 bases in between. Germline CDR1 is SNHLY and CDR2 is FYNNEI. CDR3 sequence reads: CARQIGVAGANVLTF. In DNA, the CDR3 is TGTGCCAGACAGATAGGTGTGGCTGGGGCCAACGTCCTGACTTTC.

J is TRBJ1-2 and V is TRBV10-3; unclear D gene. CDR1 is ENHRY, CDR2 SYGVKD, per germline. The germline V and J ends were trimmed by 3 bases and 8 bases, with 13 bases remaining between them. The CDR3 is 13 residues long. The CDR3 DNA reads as TGTGCCATCAGTGACCCCGACGAAATGGGCTACACCTTC. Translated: CAISDPDEMGYTF.

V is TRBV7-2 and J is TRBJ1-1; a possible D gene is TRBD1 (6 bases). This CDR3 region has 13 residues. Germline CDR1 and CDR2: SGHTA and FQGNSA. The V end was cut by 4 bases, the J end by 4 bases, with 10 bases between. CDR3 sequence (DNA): TGTGCCAGCAGCTCGAGGGGGGGCACTGAAGCTTTCTTT. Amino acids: CASSSRGGTEAFF. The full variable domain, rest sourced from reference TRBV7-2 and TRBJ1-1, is GAGVSQSPSNKVTEKGKDVELRCDPISGHTALYWYRQSLGQGLEFLIYFQGNSAPDKSGLPSDRFSAERTGGSVSTLTIQRTQQEDSAVYLCASSSRGGTEAFFGQGTRLTVV.

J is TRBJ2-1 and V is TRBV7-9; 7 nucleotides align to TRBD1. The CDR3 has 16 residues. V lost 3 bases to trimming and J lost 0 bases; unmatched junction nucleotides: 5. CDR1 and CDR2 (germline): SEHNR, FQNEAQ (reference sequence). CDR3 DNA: TGTGCCAGCAGCTTGACAGGGAGTAGCTCCTACAATGAGCAGTTCTTC. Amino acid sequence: CASSLTGSSSYNEQFF. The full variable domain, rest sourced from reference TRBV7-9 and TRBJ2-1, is DTGVSQNPRHKITKRGQNVTFRCDPISEHNRLYWYRQTLGQGPEFLTYFQNEAQLEKSRLLSDRFSAERPKGSFSTLEIQRTEQGDSAMYLCASSLTGSSSYNEQFFGPGTRLTVL.

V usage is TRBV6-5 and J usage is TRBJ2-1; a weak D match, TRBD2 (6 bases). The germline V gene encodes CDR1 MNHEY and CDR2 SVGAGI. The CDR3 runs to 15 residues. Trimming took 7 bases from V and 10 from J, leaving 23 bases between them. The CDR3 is CASTLWAGGGGEQFF. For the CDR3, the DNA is TGTGCCAGCACCCTCTGGGCGGGTGGGGGAGGCGAGCAGTTCTTC.

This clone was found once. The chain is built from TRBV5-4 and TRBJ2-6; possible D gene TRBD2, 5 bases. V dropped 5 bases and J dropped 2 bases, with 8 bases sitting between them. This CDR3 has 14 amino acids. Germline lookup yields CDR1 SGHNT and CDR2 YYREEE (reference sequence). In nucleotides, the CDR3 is TGTGCCAGCAGTTCGGAGGCTGGGGCCAACGTCCTGACTTTC. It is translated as CASSSEAGANVLTF. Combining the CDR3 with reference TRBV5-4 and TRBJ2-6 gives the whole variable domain ETGVTQSPTHLIKTRGQQVTLRCSSQSGHNTVSWYQQALGQGPQFIFQYYREEENGRGNFPPRFSGLQFPNYSSELNVNALELDDSALYLCASSSEAGANVLTFGAGSRLTVL.

Here the CDR3 DNA reads TGTGCCAGCAGTAAACTCGGGGGCGGTAGTTTGGAGACCCAGTACTTC. Translation: CASSKLGGGSLETQYF. The chain couples TRBV27 to TRBJ2-5, with D perhaps given as TRBD1 or TRBD2 (6 bases each). The CDR3 spans 16 residues. Trimming stripped 5 bases from V and 5 bases from J, with 21 bases between. Germline CDR1 reads MNHEY; CDR2 reads SMNVEV (reference sequence).

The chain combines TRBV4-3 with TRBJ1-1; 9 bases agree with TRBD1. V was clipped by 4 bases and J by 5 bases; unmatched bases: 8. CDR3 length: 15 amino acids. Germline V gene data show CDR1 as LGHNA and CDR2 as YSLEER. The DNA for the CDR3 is TGCGCCAGCAGCCCCCAAACAGGGGGCTATACTGAAGCTTTCTTT. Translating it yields CASSPQTGGYTEAFF.

The CDR3 region has the DNA TGTGCCAGCAGTGACTTTCTAGCGGGAGTCACCGGGGAGCTGTTTTTT. As protein: CASSDFLAGVTGELFF. The chain joins TRBV25-1 to TRBJ2-2, with 10 bases identical to TRBD2. The CDR3 runs to 16 residues. Unmatched junction bases numbered 5, after V lost 3 bases and J lost 4 bases. Germline CDR1 is MGHDK and CDR2 is SYGVNS. Full variable domain (missing parts from reference TRBV25-1 and TRBJ2-2): EADIYQTPRYLVIGTGKKITLECSQTMGHDKMYWYQQDPGMELHLIHYSYGVNSTEKGDLSSESTVSRIRTEHFPLTLESARPSHTSQYLCASSDFLAGVTGELFFGEGSRLTVL.

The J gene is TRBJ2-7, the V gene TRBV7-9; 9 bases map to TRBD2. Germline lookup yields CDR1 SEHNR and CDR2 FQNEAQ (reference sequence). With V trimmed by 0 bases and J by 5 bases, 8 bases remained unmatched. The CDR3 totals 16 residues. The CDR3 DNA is TGTGCCAGCAGCTTAGCCCTCAGCGGGAGGTTCCACGAGCAGTACTTC. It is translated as CASSLALSGRFHEQYF. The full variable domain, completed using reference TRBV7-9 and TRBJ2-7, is DTGVSQNPRHKITKRGQNVTFRCDPISEHNRLYWYRQTLGQGPEFLTYFQNEAQLEKSRLLSDRFSAERPKGSFSTLEIQRTEQGDSAMYLCASSLALSGRFHEQYFGPGTRLTVT.

Here the CDR3 reads CASSFAQNTEAFF. CDR3 DNA: TGTGCCAGCAGCTTCGCCCAAAACACTGAAGCTTTCTTT. The chain combines TRBV5-4 with TRBJ1-1, with D unresolved. The CDR3 covers 13 residues. Trimming took off 2 bases at V and 2 bases at J, with 7 bases between the two ends. Per the germline V gene, CDR1 is SGHNT and CDR2 is YYREEE (reference sequence).

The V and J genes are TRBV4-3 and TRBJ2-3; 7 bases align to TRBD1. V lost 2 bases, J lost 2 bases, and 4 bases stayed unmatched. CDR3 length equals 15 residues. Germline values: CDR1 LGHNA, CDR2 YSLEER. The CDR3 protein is CASSQRQGPTDTQYF. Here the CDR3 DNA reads TGCGCCAGCAGCCAAAGACAGGGCCCCACAGATACGCAGTATTTT.